The 27 T cell receptor beta chains below all came from one sample that was sequenced in a study of shared clonotypes between healthy human individuals. Data came from immunoSEQ multiplex PCR; TCRdb stores just in-frame clones and leaves some out. The repertoire holds millions of clones, with 85% to 95% as singletons. Sequencing used naive CD4+ T cells sorted from blood. Subset here: CD45RA+ positively selected. These receptor sequences come from a man between 18 and 35 years old in good health.

This sequence joins TRBV10-2 and TRBJ2-3; TRBD1 matches 8 bases. V shed 1 base and J 1 base; nucleotides not matched to a gene: 4. CDR1 is WSHSY and CDR2 is SAAADI in the germline V gene. This CDR3 is 16 amino acids long. CDR3 in DNA: TGCGCCAGCAGTGAGTTGGTCAGGGGGCGCACAGATACGCAGTATTTT. It translates to CASSELVRGRTDTQYF.

V gene TRBV2 combines with J gene TRBJ2-7, with D perhaps matching TRBD1 or TRBD2 (5 bases each). Trimming cost V 6 bases and J 3 bases, with 15 bases left between them. This CDR3 comprises 14 residues. Per the germline V gene, CDR1 is SNHLY and CDR2 is FYNNEI. The CDR3, as DNA: TGTGCCAGCAGCCTCCGGGACCGCATCTACGAGCAGTACTTC. It specifies CASSLRDRIYEQYF.

CDR3 sequence reads: CAISERTGVEKLFF. In DNA, the CDR3 is TGTGCCATCAGTGAACGAACAGGGGTGGAAAAACTGTTTTTT. This rearrangement joins TRBV10-3 to TRBJ1-4, with 7 bases that match TRBD1. V gave up 3 bases and J gave up 8 bases; unmatched junction bases: 6. There are 14 residues in the CDR3. CDR1 is ENHRY, CDR2 SYGVKD, per germline.

The V gene is TRBV28, the J gene TRBJ1-2; 8 positions agree with TRBD1. This CDR3 region has 14 residues. V was pared by 7 bases and J by 5 bases, with 9 bases of the junction left unmatched. Germline loops: CDR1 MDHEN, CDR2 SYDVKM. DNA of the CDR3: TGTGCCAGCACCAGGGGGCAGTTCATTTATGGCTACACCTTC. It yields the protein CASTRGQFIYGYTF.

This rearrangement joins TRBV28 to TRBJ1-5, with D tentatively TRBD1 (6 bases). Trimming left V 5 bases short and J 4 bases short, with 18 bases between. This CDR3 is built from 16 residues. Germline CDR1 reads MDHEN; CDR2 reads SYDVKM. CDR3 sequence: CASSPRGGGFNQPQHF. The CDR3 DNA reads TGTGCCAGCAGTCCCCGCGGAGGGGGGTTTAATCAGCCCCAGCATTTT.

The V gene is TRBV28, the J gene TRBJ1-4; D not resolved. CDR3 length equals 13 residues. Germline CDR1 MDHEN, CDR2 SYDVKM. The V end lost 8 bases, the J end lost 0 bases, and 7 bases lay between the germline ends. The CDR3 here is CASEPATNEKLFF. The CDR3 nucleotides are TGTGCCAGCGAGCCCGCAACTAATGAAAAACTGTTTTTT.

The V gene is TRBV28, the J gene TRBJ1-2; a possible D gene is TRBD1 (6 bases). Per the germline V gene, CDR1 is MDHEN and CDR2 is SYDVKM. Trimming removed 5 bases from V and 5 bases from J, with 21 bases in between. There are 16 residues in the CDR3. CDR3 sequence reads: CASSGPDRGGQYGYTF. The CDR3 nucleotides read TGTGCCAGCAGTGGACCCGACCGCGGGGGGCAATATGGCTACACCTTC.

The chain recombines TRBV2 with TRBJ2-3; 12 bases match TRBD2. The CDR3 is 16 amino acids. V lost 4 bases, J lost 2 bases, and 4 bases stayed unmatched. Germline-derived CDR1 and CDR2 are SNHLY and FYNNEI. The CDR3 sequence: CASSAGLAGSTDTQYF. CDR3 nucleotides: TGTGCCAGCAGTGCCGGACTAGCGGGATCCACAGATACGCAGTATTTT.

This rearrangement joins TRBV6-1 to TRBJ1-2, with D maybe TRBD1 (5 bases). This CDR3 comprises 17 residues. V shed 1 base and J shed 4 bases, with 19 bases lying between them. Germline V lookup: CDR1 MNHNS, CDR2 SASEGT. The CDR3 bases are TGTGCCAGCAGTGAAGAGGGGACGACGCAGCGGGGCTATGGCTACACCTTC. It specifies CASSEEGTTQRGYGYTF.

V usage is TRBV10-3 and J usage is TRBJ2-5; no clear D. V dropped 10 bases and J dropped 5 bases, with 8 bases sitting between them. Germline loops: CDR1 ENHRY, CDR2 SYGVKD. The CDR3 runs to 10 residues. DNA of the CDR3: TGTGCCACAGGCCGGGAGACCCAGTACTTC. Translated, it gives CATGRETQYF.

V gene TRBV4-3 combines with J gene TRBJ2-5; D is perhaps TRBD1 (6 bases). This CDR3 has 15 residues. The V gene lost 1 base and the J gene lost 5 bases, with 14 bases spanning the gap. In germline, CDR1 is LGHNA, CDR2 YSLEER. The CDR3 nucleotides are TGCGCCAGCAGCCAAGGACAGGCCGCGGTGGAGACCCAGTACTTC. It yields the protein CASSQGQAAVETQYF.

The chain carries TRBV5-4 and TRBJ1-2, with 8 positions matching TRBD1. Germline trimming cut 4 bases from V and 8 bases from J; bases unmatched to any gene: 10. The CDR3 has 14 amino acids. Germline CDR1 SGHNT, CDR2 YYREEE (reference sequence). The CDR3 coding sequence is TGTGCCAGCAGCCCGGAGACAGGGGTCGGCGGCTACACCTTC. This codes for CASSPETGVGGYTF.

This chain uses TRBV6-1 with TRBJ1-5; 9 nucleotides line up with TRBD1. V shed 5 bases, J shed 5 bases, and the junction held 4 bases outside the gene matches. Germline lookup yields CDR1 MNHNS and CDR2 SASEGT. The CDR3 runs to 14 residues. This CDR3 is CASSWTGADQPQHF. As DNA, the CDR3 is TGTGCCAGCAGTTGGACAGGGGCCGATCAGCCCCAGCATTTT.

The chain is built from TRBV5-6 and TRBJ1-6; 9 bases line up with TRBD1. Trimming cost V 4 bases and J 13 bases; bases outside gene matches: 9. This CDR3 spans 14 amino acids. CDR1 SGHDT and CDR2 YYEEEE come from the germline V gene. CDR3 bases: TGTGCCAGCAGCCTTGGGGACAGGGAGAGGCCCCTCCACTTT. Encoded protein: CASSLGDRERPLHF.

The J gene is TRBJ2-2, the V gene TRBV5-1; D remains unclear. V lost 6 bases, J lost 0 bases, and 12 bases lay in between. CDR1 and CDR2 (germline): SGHRS, YFSETQ. CDR3 length: 15 amino acids. The CDR3 DNA reads as TGCGCCAGCAAGGATCGGGCCCCGAACACCGGGGAGCTGTTTTTT. Its protein is CASKDRAPNTGELFF. The full variable domain, completed using reference TRBV5-1 and TRBJ2-2, is KAGVTQTPRYLIKTRGQQVTLSCSPISGHRSVSWYQQTPGQGLQFLFEYFSETQRNKGNFPGRFSGRQFSNSRSEMNVSTLELGDSALYLCASKDRAPNTGELFFGEGSRLTVL.

This clone was seen only once. This sequence joins TRBV5-1 and TRBJ1-1, with D possibly matching TRBD1 (5 bases). Trimming removed 3 bases at V and 7 bases at J, with 19 bases between. Per germline, CDR1 SGHRS and CDR2 YFSETQ. This CDR3 has 15 residues. This CDR3 is CASSSRVGGEGEAFF. The CDR3 DNA sequence: TGCGCCAGCAGCTCGCGAGTTGGGGGAGAGGGTGAAGCTTTCTTT.

The CDR3 nucleotides are TGTGCCAGCAGCCATCCGGGTCCGACCTTGTTCCTCCACTTT. Translating it yields CASSHPGPTLFLHF. V gene TRBV14 combines with J gene TRBJ1-6; no firm D call. The length of the CDR3 is 14 residues. The V end was cut by 3 bases, the J end by 15 bases, with 18 bases between. CDR1 is SGHDN, CDR2 FVKESK, per germline.

Remarks on this clone: Other nucleotide sequences from this sample produce the same CDR3. The chain combines TRBV5-1 with TRBJ2-3, with a weak D call TRBD2 (6 bases). The CDR3 runs to 13 residues. Looked up from germline, CDR1 is SGHRS and CDR2 is YFSETQ. Trimming pared 4 bases from V and 1 base from J, leaving 7 bases between. The CDR3 sequence: CASSPGGTDTQYF. The CDR3 coding sequence is TGCGCCAGCAGCCCGGGGGGCACAGATACGCAGTATTTT. Variable domain in full (rest from reference TRBV5-1 and TRBJ2-3): KAGVTQTPRYLIKTRGQQVTLSCSPISGHRSVSWYQQTPGQGLQFLFEYFSETQRNKGNFPGRFSGRQFSNSRSEMNVSTLELGDSALYLCASSPGGTDTQYFGPGTRLTVL.

The rearrangement links TRBV5-1 to TRBJ2-2; D is possibly TRBD1 (5 bases). V was trimmed by 5 bases and J by 1 base, leaving 9 bases between them. Germline CDR1 SGHRS, CDR2 YFSETQ. The CDR3 consists of 14 residues. CDR3 protein: CASRRQGNTGELFF. The CDR3 nucleotides are TGCGCCAGCAGAAGGCAGGGGAACACCGGGGAGCTGTTTTTT.

This clone appeared once. The chain employs TRBV9 and TRBJ2-2; 8 bases align to TRBD2. V was pared by 1 base and J by 4 bases, with 6 bases of the junction left unmatched. The germline V gene has CDR1 SGDLS and CDR2 YYNGEE. CDR3 size: 16 residues. The CDR3 region has the DNA TGTGCCAGCAGCGTAACGGGAGGGCCTGGCACCGGGGAGCTGTTTTTT. Protein: CASSVTGGPGTGELFF.

The V and J genes are TRBV7-9 and TRBJ2-7; either TRBD1 or TRBD2 may fit D (5 bases each). Per germline, CDR1 SEHNR and CDR2 FQNEAQ (reference sequence). CDR3 length equals 15 residues. Trimming took off 1 base at V and 4 bases at J, with 14 bases between the two ends. CDR3 DNA: TGTGCCAGCAGCTTAGATTGGACACGGGGATACGAGCAGTACTTC. Translating gives CASSLDWTRGYEQYF.

V gene TRBV6-6 combines with J gene TRBJ2-7; D possibly uses TRBD1 or TRBD2 (6 bases each). This CDR3 spans 14 amino acids. Trimming left V 5 bases short and J 1 base short, with 12 bases between. CDR1 is MNHNY, CDR2 SVGAGI, per germline (reference sequence). The CDR3 protein is CASSQEGESYEQYF. The CDR3 DNA sequence: TGTGCCAGCAGTCAGGAGGGGGAATCCTACGAGCAGTACTTC.

This chain uses TRBV6-1 with TRBJ1-2; 7 bases line up with TRBD1. CDR1 is MNHNS, CDR2 SASEGT, per germline. V lost 1 base to trimming and J lost 3 bases; unmatched junction nucleotides: 8. The CDR3 has 16 residues. The CDR3 is CASSEDIGQVYYGYTF. DNA of the CDR3: TGTGCCAGCAGTGAAGACATAGGACAGGTCTACTATGGCTACACCTTC.

V gene TRBV5-1 combines with J gene TRBJ1-5, with 8 bases matching TRBD1. This CDR3 is 15 amino acids long. The junction had 7 bases not matched to a gene; V was cut back by 4 bases and J by 4 bases. Germline CDR1 SGHRS, CDR2 YFSETQ. CDR3 bases: TGCGCCAGCAGCCCGACAGGGGTGAGAAATCAGCCCCAGCATTTT. It is translated as CASSPTGVRNQPQHF.

The genes are TRBV5-1 and TRBJ2-2; 9 positions agree with TRBD1. V was clipped by 0 bases and J by 6 bases; unmatched bases: 12. CDR3 length equals 18 residues. CDR1 and CDR2 from the germline V gene are SGHRS and YFSETQ. The CDR3 DNA sequence: TGCGCCAGCAGCTTGGACAGGGGGCGCGAAATAGGTCCCGGGGAGCTGTTTTTT. Its protein product is CASSLDRGREIGPGELFF.

The V and J genes are TRBV4-1 and TRBJ1-5, with TRBD1 as a possible D gene (5 bases). The CDR3 is 16 residues long. Germline assignment: CDR1 MGHRA and CDR2 YSYEKL. V shed 2 bases and J shed 6 bases, with 17 bases lying between them. CDR3 amino acids: CASSQLQGFLGQPQHF. The CDR3 DNA follows: TGCGCCAGCAGCCAACTCCAGGGATTTCTGGGTCAGCCCCAGCATTTT.

V and J are TRBV4-3 and TRBJ2-3; the match to TRBD1 covers 9 bases. The CDR3 is 15 residues long. V lost 0 bases and J lost 7; bases outside the gene matches: 5. Germline V gives CDR1 LGHNA, CDR2 YSLEER. CDR3 sequence: CASSQERTGVYTQYF. CDR3 coding DNA: TGCGCCAGCAGCCAAGAGAGGACAGGGGTTTATACGCAGTATTTT.